This paragraph covers one TCR beta chain sequence. This sample was taken from a study of OX40 agonist ivuxolimab in advanced cancers. Study details: Ivuxolimab was delivered to patients intravenously every 2 weeks at doses spanning 0.01 to 10 mg/kg.

The CDR3 is 21 amino acids. Germline V gene sequence: CDR1 LGHNA, CDR2 YSLEER. V was pared by 0 bases and J by 0 bases, with 17 bases of the junction left unmatched. Assay used: immunoSEQ multiplex PCR; TCRdb lists only in-frame clones, some missing. Of 70,000 to 85,000 clones in the sample, about 89% are singletons; the top ten hold 4.5% to 7.5%. The receptor was isolated from an adult with an advanced solid tumor such as melanoma, head and neck, liver or kidney cancer. This chain uses TRBV4-3 with TRBJ2-1, with 7 bases aligning to TRBD2. Sequenced here: CD4+ or CD8+ T cells sorted from blood, sampled in a trial of the OX40 agonist ivuxolimab. For the CDR3, the DNA is TGCGCCAGCAGCCAAGATCTTAGGGACTACCGATTACACAGCTCCTACAATGAGCAGTTCTTC. It yields the protein CASSQDLRDYRLHSSYNEQFF.